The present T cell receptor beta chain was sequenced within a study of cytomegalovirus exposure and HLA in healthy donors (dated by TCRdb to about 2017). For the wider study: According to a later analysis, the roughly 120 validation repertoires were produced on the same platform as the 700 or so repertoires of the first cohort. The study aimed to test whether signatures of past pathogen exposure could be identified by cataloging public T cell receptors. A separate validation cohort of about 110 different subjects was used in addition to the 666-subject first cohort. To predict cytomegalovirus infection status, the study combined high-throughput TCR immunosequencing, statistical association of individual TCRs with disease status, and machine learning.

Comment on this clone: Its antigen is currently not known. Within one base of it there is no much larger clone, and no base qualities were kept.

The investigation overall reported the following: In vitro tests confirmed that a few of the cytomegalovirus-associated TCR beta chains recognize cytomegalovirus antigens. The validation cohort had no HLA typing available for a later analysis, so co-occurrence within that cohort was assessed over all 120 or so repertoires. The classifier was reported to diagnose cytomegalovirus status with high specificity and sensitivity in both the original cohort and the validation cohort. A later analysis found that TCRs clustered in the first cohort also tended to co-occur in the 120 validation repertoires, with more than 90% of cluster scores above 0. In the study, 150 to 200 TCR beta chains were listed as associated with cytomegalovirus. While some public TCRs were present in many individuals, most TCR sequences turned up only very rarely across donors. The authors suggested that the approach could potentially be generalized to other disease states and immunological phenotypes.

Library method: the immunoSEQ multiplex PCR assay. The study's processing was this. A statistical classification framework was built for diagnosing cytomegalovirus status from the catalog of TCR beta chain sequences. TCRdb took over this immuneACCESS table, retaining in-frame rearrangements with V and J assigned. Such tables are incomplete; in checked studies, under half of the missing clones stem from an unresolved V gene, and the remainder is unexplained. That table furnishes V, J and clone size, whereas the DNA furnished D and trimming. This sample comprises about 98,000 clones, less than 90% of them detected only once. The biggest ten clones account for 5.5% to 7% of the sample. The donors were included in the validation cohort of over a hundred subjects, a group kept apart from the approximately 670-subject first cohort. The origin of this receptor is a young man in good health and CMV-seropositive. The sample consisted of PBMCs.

In nucleotides, the sequence is TGCGCCAGCAGCCAATGGACTAGCGGGGACGAGCAGTACTTC. Its product reads: CASSQWTSGDEQYF. Rearrangement joined TRBV4-3 to TRBJ2-7, and 12 junction bases match TRBD2. CDR1 LGHNA and CDR2 YSLEER are derived from the germline V gene. Trimming leaves V shorter by 2 bases and J shorter by 5 bases, with the junction holding 1 base beyond the gene matches. Including cysteine and phenylalanine, the CDR3 has 14 amino acids. The sequence is cut down to CDR3 DNA, 42 bases in frame from base 1.